This TCR beta chain was identified during a study of early T cells in non-severe SARS-CoV-2 infection. Trimming removed 6 bases at V and 5 bases at J, with 13 bases between. This CDR3 region has 13 residues. Each CDR3 protein gets one entry after TCRdb re-called the 5' RACE reads with MiXCR. Of around 61,000 distinct CDR3 sequences in the sample, 10% to 12% were seen once. This receptor was identified in an adult who was a healthcare worker with PCR-confirmed SARS-CoV-2 infection or an uninfected control (not recorded which). Material: whole blood. The chain couples TRBV12-3 or TRBV12-4 to TRBJ2-5; D gene unclear. The CDR3 nucleotides read TGTGCCAGCAGCAACCGCCTGGGGGAGACCCAGTACTTC. Its protein is CASSNRLGETQYF.